This is a list of T cell receptor beta chains from one sample in a study of blood T cell repertoires in COVID-19. TCRdb's copy holds only in-frame clones and misses some; the assay was immunoSEQ multiplex PCR. The data contain just over 300,000 clones, approximately 85% of them singletons. Sequencing was done on a sample of PBMCs or T cells enriched from blood (not recorded which). The receptors originated from a man aged 30 to 39 who had recovered from COVID-19. Each CDR3 is given with its conserved first and last residue. The D gene is left open where the match is weak. Clone size is shown for a subset of rows, as once, few, many or a class of expanded clone.

TRBV7-8	-	-	TRBJ2-2	CASSLGVGELFF	TGTGCCAGCAGCTTGGGAGTAGGGGAGCTGTTTTTT
TRBV19	-	-	TRBJ1-5	CASSPGQFHQPQHF	TGTGCCAGTAGCCCCGGACAGTTCCATCAGCCCCAGCATTTT
TRBV6-5	-	-	TRBJ1-5	CASRHRALSNQPQHF	TGTGCCAGCAGACACAGAGCTTTGAGCAATCAGCCCCAGCATTTT
TRBV9	-	TRBD1	TRBJ2-7	CASSAGTGGYEQYF	TGTGCCAGCAGCGCCGGGACAGGGGGCTACGAGCAGTACTTC
TRBV2	-	TRBD2	TRBJ2-3	CASSDPGLALDTQYF	TGTGCCAGCAGTGACCCGGGACTAGCGTTAGATACGCAGTATTTT
TRBV9	-	TRBD2	TRBJ2-2	CASSVGGMNTGELFF	TGTGCCAGCAGCGTCGGGGGGATGAACACCGGGGAGCTGTTTTTT
TRBV3-1/TRBV3-2	-	-	TRBJ2-2	CASSQVSGAGELFF	TGTGCCAGCAGCCAAGTGTCCGGGGCCGGGGAGCTGTTTTTT
TRBV27	-	-	TRBJ1-6	CASSGTGTLQPLHF	TGTGCCAGCAGCGGCACCGGGACACTCCAACCCCTCCACTTT
TRBV25-1	once	-	TRBJ1-1	CASSEGQGGTFF	TGTGCCAGCAGTGAAGGCCAGGGAGGGACTTTCTTT
TRBV4-3	-	TRBD1	TRBJ1-1	CASSQDVGTGHTEAFF	TGCGCCAGCAGCCAAGACGTGGGGACAGGGCACACTGAAGCTTTCTTT
TRBV13	-	-	TRBJ1-1	CASSLAGIGEAFF	TGTGCCAGCAGCTTGGCAGGGATAGGGGAAGCTTTCTTT
TRBV11-2	-	TRBD1	TRBJ1-2	CASSLVVGKRGQGNYGYTF	TGTGCCAGCAGCTTAGTTGTTGGGAAACGGGGACAGGGTAACTATGGCTACACCTTC
TRBV19	few	-	TRBJ1-2	CASSIEQGSSYGYTF	TGTGCCAGTAGTATCGAACAGGGCTCCTCCTATGGCTACACCTTC
TRBV6-5	-	-	TRBJ1-2	CASSHREGVYGYTF	TGTGCCAGCAGTCACAGGGAGGGGGTCTATGGCTACACCTTC
TRBV5-1	-	TRBD1	TRBJ2-4	CASSEGAAKNIQYF	TGCGCCAGCAGTGAGGGGGCGGCCAAAAACATTCAGTACTTC
TRBV4-2	-	-	TRBJ2-7	CASSQSRGGASYEQYF	TGTGCCAGCAGCCAAAGTAGGGGGGGGGCCTCCTACGAGCAGTACTTC
TRBV11-1	-	-	TRBJ2-7	CASSLAPDEQYF	TGTGCCAGCAGCTTAGCCCCGGACGAGCAGTACTTC
TRBV7-2	-	TRBD2	TRBJ2-7	CASSPLGLAGGYEQYF	TGTGCCAGCAGCCCCCTCGGGCTAGCGGGGGGATACGAGCAGTACTTC
TRBV19	once	-	TRBJ1-2	CASRTGVSYGYTF	TGTGCCAGTAGAACGGGGGTAAGCTATGGCTACACCTTC
TRBV3-1/TRBV3-2	-	TRBD1	TRBJ2-1	CASRLRTGRYNEQFF	TGTGCCAGCAGGTTGAGGACAGGGCGATACAATGAGCAGTTCTTC
TRBV27	-	-	TRBJ1-2	CASSLAGSYGYTF	TGTGCCAGCAGTTTAGCAGGGTCCTATGGCTACACCTTC
TRBV7-9	-	-	TRBJ2-7	CASSFLTASYEQYF	TGTGCCAGCAGCTTTCTGACAGCCTCCTACGAGCAGTACTTC
TRBV11-3	-	TRBD1	TRBJ2-1	CASSVRDSYNEQFF	TGTGCCAGCAGCGTAAGGGACAGCTACAATGAGCAGTTCTTC
TRBV4-1	-	TRBD1	TRBJ2-1	CASSQDARTGVYNEQFF	TGCGCCAGCAGCCAAGACGCAAGGACAGGGGTCTACAATGAGCAGTTCTTC
TRBV9	-	-	TRBJ2-3	CASSVGSGDTQYF	TGTGCCAGCAGCGTAGGGTCCGGGGATACGCAGTATTTT
TRBV27	-	TRBD1	TRBJ1-6	CASSRPDRLGSNSPLHF	TGTGCCAGCAGTCGACCGGACAGGCTAGGAAGTAATTCACCCCTCCACTTT
TRBV11-2	-	TRBD1	TRBJ1-2	CASSPQGDYGYTF	TGTGCCAGCAGCCCTCAGGGGGACTATGGCTACACCTTC
TRBV3-1/TRBV3-2	once	-	TRBJ1-1	CASSHGTMNTEAFF	TGTGCCAGCAGCCACGGGACTATGAACACTGAAGCTTTCTTT
TRBV5-1	-	TRBD2	TRBJ2-1	CASSWSGGANNEQFF	TGCGCCAGCAGCTGGAGCGGGGGGGCGAACAATGAGCAGTTCTTC
TRBV19	-	-	TRBJ1-2	CASSKESGTPYGYTF	TGTGCCAGTAGTAAGGAATCCGGGACACCGTATGGCTACACCTTC
TRBV25-1	-	-	TRBJ1-6	CASSVGRNSPLHF	TGTGCCAGCAGTGTGGGGCGAAATTCACCCCTCCACTTT
TRBV9	-	-	TRBJ1-2	CASSVDEGYGYTF	TGTGCCAGCAGCGTAGATGAGGGATATGGCTACACCTTC
TRBV6-5	-	TRBD1	TRBJ1-1	CASKRDRTEAFF	TGTGCCAGCAAGCGGGACAGGACTGAAGCTTTCTTT
TRBV2	-	TRBD1	TRBJ1-2	CASSGQGAGGYTF	TGTGCCAGCAGTGGACAGGGGGCGGGAGGCTACACCTTC
TRBV5-6	-	TRBD1	TRBJ1-1	CASSINRGRGEAFF	TGTGCCAGCAGCATCAACAGGGGGCGCGGTGAAGCTTTCTTT
TRBV19	-	TRBD1	TRBJ2-7	CASSIGTASYEQYF	TGTGCCAGTAGTATCGGGACAGCCTCCTACGAGCAGTACTTC
TRBV6-2/TRBV6-3	-	TRBD1	TRBJ1-6	CASSTTGSSPLHF	TGTGCCAGCAGTACGACAGGGTCGTCACCCCTCCACTTT
TRBV4-3	few	-	TRBJ1-5	CASSQAAGNSNQPQHF	TGCGCCAGCAGCCAAGCCGCGGGAAATAGCAATCAGCCCCAGCATTTT
TRBV5-4	-	TRBD2	TRBJ2-7	CASSFRGGVYSEQYF	TGTGCCAGCAGCTTTCGGGGAGGGGTTTATTCCGAGCAGTACTTC
TRBV10-3	-	TRBD1	TRBJ1-2	CAISEQGAYTF	TGTGCCATCAGTGAACAGGGGGCATACACCTTC
TRBV5-1	-	-	TRBJ1-1	CASTREGTEAFF	TGCGCCAGCACCAGGGAAGGGACTGAAGCTTTCTTT
TRBV27	-	TRBD1	TRBJ1-1	CASSFRLNRGNTEAFF	TGTGCCAGCAGTTTCCGGCTTAACAGGGGGAACACTGAAGCTTTCTTT
TRBV27	-	TRBD2	TRBJ2-3	CASSLSGGGADTQYF	TGTGCCAGCAGTTTATCGGGCGGGGGGGCAGATACGCAGTATTTT
TRBV5-4	-	TRBD2	TRBJ2-1	CASSSKIAGGLHNEQFF	TGTGCCAGCAGCTCCAAAATAGCGGGGGGGCTCCACAATGAGCAGTTCTTC
TRBV19	-	TRBD2	TRBJ2-1	CASQRGVLNKQFF	TGTGCCAGTCAGCGGGGGGTCCTCAATAAGCAGTTCTTC
TRBV14	-	-	TRBJ2-4	CASSQDFLFRGSIQYF	TGTGCCAGCAGCCAAGATTTCCTGTTTAGGGGTAGCATTCAGTACTTC